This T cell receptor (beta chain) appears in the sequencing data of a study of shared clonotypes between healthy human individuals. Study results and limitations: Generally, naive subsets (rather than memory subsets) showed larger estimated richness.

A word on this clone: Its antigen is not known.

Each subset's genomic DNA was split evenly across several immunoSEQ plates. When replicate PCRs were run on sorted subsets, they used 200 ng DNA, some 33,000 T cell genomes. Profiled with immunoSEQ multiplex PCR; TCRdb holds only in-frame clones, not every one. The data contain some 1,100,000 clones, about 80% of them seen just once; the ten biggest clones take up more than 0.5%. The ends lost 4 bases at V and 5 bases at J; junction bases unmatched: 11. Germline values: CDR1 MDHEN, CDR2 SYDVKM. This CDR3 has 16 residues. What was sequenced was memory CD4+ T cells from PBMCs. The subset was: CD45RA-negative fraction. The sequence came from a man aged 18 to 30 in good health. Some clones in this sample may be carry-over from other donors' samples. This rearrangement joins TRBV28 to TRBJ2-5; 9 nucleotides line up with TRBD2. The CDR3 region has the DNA TGTGCCAGCAGTTCTCGCGGCGGGAGGGAGACGGAGACCCAGTACTTC. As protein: CASSSRGGRETETQYF.